Here is one T cell receptor (beta chain) with its context. TCRdb keeps only in-frame clones here, not all; method: immunoSEQ multiplex PCR. The data contain roughly 69,000 clones, 91% of them singletons. The data were obtained in a study of T cell changes during pregnancy in multiple sclerosis. V lost 3 bases and J lost 8, with 13 bases in between. This CDR3 has 12 residues. Looked up from germline, CDR1 is GTSNPN and CDR2 is SVGIG (reference sequence). This chain links TRBV30 with TRBJ1-2, with D possibly matching TRBD1 (5 bases). The receptor was derived from a female donor with multiple sclerosis, enrolled in a pregnancy study. The material sequenced was peripheral blood, taken in the second trimester of pregnancy. Here the CDR3 DNA reads TGTGCCTGGAGAAAGGGGCGGTGGGGCTACACCTTC. Encoded protein: CAWRKGRWGYTF.